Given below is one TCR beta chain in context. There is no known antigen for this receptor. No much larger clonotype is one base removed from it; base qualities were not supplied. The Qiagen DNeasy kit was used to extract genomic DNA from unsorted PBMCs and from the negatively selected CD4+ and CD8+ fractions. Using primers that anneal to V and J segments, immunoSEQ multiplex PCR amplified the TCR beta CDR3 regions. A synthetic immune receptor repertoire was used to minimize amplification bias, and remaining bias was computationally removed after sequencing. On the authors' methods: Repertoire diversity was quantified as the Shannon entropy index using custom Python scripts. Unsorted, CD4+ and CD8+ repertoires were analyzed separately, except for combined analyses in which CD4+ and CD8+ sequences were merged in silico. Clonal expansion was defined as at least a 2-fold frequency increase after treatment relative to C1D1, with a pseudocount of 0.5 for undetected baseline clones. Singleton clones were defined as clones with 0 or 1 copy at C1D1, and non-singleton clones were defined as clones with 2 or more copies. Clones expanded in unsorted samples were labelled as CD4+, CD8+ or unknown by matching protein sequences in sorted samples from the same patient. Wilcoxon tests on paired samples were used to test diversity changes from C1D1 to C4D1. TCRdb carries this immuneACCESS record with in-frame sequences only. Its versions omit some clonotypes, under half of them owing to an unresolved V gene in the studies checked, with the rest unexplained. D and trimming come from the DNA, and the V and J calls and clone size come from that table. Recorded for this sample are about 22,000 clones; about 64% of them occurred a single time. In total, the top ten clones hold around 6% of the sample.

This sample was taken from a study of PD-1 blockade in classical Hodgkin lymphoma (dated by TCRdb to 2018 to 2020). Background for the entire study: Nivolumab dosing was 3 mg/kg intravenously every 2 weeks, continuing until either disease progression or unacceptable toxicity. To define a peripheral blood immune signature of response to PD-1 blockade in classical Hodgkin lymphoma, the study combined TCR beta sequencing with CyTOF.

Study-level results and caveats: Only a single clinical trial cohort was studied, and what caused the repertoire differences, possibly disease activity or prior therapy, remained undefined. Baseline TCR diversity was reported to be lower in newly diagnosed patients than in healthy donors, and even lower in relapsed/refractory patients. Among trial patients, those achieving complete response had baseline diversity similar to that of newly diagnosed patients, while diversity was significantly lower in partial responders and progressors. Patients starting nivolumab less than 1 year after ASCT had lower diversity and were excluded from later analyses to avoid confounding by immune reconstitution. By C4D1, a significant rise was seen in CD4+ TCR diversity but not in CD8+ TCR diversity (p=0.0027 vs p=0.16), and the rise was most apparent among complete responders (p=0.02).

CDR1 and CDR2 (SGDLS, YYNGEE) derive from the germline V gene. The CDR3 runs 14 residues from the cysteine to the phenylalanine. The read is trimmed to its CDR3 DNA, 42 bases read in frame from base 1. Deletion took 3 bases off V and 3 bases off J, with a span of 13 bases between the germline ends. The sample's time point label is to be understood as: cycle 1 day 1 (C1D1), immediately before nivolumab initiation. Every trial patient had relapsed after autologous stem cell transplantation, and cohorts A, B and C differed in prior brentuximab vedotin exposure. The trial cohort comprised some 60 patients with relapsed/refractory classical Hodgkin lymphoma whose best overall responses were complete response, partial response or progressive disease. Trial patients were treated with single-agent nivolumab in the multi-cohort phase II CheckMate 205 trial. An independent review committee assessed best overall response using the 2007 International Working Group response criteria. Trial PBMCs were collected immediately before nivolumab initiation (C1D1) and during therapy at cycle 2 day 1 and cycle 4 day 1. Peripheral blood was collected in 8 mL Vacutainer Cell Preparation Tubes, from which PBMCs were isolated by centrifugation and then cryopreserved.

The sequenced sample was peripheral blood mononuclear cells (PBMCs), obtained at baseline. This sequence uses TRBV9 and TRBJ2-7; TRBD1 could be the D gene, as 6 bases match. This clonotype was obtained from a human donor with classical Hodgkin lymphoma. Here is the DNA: TGTGCCAGCAGCGCAACTAGGGGGAGCTACGAGCAGTACTTC. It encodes CASSATRGSYEQYF.